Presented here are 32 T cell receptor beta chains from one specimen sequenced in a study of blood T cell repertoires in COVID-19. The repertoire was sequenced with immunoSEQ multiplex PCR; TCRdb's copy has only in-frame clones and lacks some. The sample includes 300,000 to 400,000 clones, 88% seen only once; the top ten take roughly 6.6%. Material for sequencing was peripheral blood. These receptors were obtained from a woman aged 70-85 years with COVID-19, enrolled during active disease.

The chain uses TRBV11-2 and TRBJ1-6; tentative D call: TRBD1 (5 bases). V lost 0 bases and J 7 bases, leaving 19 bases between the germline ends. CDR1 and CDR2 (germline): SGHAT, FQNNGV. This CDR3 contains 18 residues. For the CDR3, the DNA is TGTGCCAGCAGCTTAGATCGTTTCCGGCAGGGCTTAAATTCACCCCTCCACTTT. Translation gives CASSLDRFRQGLNSPLHF.

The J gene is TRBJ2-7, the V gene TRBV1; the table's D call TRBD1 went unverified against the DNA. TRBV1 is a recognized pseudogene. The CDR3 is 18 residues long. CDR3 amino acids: CTSSPANKSRVVPYEQYF. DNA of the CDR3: TGCACCAGCAGCCCGGCGAATAAGAGCAGGGTAGTCCCCTACGAGCAGTACTTC.

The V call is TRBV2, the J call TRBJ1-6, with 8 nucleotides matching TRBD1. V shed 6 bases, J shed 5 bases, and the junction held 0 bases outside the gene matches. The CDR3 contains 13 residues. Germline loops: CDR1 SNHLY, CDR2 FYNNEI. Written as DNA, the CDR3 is TGTGCCAGCAGGGGACAGGATAATTCACCCCTCCACTTT. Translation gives CASRGQDNSPLHF.

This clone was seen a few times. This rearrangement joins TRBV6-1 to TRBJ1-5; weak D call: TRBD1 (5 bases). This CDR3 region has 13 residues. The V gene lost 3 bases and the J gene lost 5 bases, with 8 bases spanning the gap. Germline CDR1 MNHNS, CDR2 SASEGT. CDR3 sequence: CASSETVDQPQHF. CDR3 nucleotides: TGTGCCAGCAGTGAGACAGTTGATCAGCCCCAGCATTTT.

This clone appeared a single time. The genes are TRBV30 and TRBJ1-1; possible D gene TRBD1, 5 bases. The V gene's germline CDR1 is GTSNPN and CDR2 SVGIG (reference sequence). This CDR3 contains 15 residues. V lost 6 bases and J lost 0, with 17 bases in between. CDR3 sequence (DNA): TGTGCCTGCCACCTCCGTGGGGGGATGAACACTGAAGCTTTCTTT. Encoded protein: CACHLRGGMNTEAFF.

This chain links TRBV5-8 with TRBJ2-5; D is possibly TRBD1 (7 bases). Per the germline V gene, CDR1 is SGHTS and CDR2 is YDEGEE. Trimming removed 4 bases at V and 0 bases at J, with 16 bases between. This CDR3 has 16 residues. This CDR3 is CASSKGGQLYQETQYF. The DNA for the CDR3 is TGTGCCAGCAGCAAGGGGGGACAGCTATACCAAGAGACCCAGTACTTC.

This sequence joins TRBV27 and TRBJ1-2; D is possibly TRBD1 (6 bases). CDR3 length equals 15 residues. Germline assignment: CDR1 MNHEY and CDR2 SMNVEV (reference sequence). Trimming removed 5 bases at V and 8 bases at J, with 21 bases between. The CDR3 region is CASSRPGGGMLGYTF. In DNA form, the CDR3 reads TGTGCCAGCAGTAGACCCGGCGGGGGCATGTTAGGCTACACCTTC.

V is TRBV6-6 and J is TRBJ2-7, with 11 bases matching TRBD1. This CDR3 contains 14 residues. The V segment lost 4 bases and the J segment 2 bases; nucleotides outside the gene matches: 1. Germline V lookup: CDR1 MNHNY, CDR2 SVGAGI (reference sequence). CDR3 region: CASSLGQGAYEQYF. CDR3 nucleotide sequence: TGTGCCAGCAGTTTGGGACAGGGGGCCTACGAGCAGTACTTC.

CDR3 in DNA: TGTGCCAGCAGTTTTTCAGGGGCCCCCAATCAGCCCCAGCATTTT. This translates into CASSFSGAPNQPQHF. This chain links TRBV6-2 or TRBV6-3 with TRBJ1-5; TRBD1 is a possible D gene (6 bases). V was clipped by 4 bases and J by 3 bases, with 13 bases between them. The CDR3 covers 15 residues. Germline lookup yields CDR1 MNHEY and CDR2 SVGEGT.

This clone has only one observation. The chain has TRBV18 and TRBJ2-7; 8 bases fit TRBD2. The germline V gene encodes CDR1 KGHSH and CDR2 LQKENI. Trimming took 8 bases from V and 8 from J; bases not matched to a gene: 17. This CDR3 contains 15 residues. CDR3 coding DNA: TGTGCCAGCACCCAGACCCCCGCGGGGGGTACTAAGCAGTACTTC. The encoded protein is CASTQTPAGGTKQYF.

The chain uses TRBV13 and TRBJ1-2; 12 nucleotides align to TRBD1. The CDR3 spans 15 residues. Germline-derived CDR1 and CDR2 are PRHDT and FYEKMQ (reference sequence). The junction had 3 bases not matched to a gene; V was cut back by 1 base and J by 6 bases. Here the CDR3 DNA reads TGTGCCAGCAGCTTAGTGGGACAGGGGGCGGATGGCTACACCTTC. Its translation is CASSLVGQGADGYTF.

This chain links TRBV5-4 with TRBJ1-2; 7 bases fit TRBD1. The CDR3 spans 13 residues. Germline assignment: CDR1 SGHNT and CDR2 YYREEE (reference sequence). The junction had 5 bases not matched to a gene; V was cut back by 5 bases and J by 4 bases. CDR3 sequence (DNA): TGTGCCAGCAGTCGGGACAGCTTCTATGGCTACACCTTC. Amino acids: CASSRDSFYGYTF. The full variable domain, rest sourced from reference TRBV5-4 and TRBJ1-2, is ETGVTQSPTHLIKTRGQQVTLRCSSQSGHNTVSWYQQALGQGPQFIFQYYREEENGRGNFPPRFSGLQFPNYSSELNVNALELDDSALYLCASSRDSFYGYTFGSGTRLTVV.

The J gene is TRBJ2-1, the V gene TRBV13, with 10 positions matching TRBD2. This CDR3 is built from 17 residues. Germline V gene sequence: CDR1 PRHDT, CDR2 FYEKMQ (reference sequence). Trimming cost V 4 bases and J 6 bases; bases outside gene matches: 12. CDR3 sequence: CASSSWASGGSPNEQFF. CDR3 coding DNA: TGTGCCAGCAGCTCGTGGGCTAGCGGGGGCTCCCCCAATGAGCAGTTCTTC.

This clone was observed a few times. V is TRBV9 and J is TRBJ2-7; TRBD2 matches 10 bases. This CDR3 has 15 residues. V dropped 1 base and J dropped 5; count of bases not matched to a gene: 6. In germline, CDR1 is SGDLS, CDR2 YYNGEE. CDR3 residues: CASSVSGTSVHEQYF. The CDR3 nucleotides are TGTGCCAGCAGCGTATCCGGGACTAGCGTTCACGAGCAGTACTTC. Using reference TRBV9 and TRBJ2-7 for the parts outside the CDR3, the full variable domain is DSGVTQTPKHLITATGQRVTLRCSPRSGDLSVYWYQQSLDQGLQFLIQYYNGEERAKGNILERFSAQQFPDLHSELNLSSLELGDSALYFCASSVSGTSVHEQYFGPGTRLTVT.

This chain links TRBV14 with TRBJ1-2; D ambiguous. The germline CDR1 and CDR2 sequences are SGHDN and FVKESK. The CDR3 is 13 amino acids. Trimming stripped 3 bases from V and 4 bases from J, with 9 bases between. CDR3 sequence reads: CASSHGYLYGYTF. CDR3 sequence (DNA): TGTGCCAGCAGCCACGGGTACCTCTATGGCTACACCTTC. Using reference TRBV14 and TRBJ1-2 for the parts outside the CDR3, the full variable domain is EAGVTQFPSHSVIEKGQTVTLRCDPISGHDNLYWYRRVMGKEIKFLLHFVKESKQDESGMPNNRFLAERTGGTYSTLKVQPAELEDSGVYFCASSHGYLYGYTFGSGTRLTVV.

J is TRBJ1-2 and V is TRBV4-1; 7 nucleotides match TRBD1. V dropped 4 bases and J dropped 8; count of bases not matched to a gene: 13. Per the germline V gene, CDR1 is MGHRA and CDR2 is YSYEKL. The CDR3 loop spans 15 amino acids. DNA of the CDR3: TGCGCCAGCAGCCCCGATGGGACAGCCAAACCCGGCTACACCTTC. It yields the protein CASSPDGTAKPGYTF.

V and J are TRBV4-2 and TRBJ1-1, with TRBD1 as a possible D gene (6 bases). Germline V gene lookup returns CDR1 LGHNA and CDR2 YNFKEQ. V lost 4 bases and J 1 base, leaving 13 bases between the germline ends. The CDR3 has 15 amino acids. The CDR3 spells CASSRRTAENTEAFF. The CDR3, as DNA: TGTGCCAGCAGCCGCCGGACAGCCGAGAACACTGAAGCTTTCTTT.

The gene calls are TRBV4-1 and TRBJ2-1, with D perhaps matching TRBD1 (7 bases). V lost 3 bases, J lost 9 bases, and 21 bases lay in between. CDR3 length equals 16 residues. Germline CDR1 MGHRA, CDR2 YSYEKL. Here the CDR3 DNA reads TGCGCCAGCAGCCACGACGACAGGGAGGTTAGGGGTGAGCAGTTCTTC. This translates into CASSHDDREVRGEQFF.

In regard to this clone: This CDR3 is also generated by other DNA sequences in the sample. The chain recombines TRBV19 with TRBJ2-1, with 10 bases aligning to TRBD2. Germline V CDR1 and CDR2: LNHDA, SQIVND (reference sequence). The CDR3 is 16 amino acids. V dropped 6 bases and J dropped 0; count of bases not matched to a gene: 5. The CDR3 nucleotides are TGTGCCAGTAGCACACTAGCGGGGAGCTCCTACAATGAGCAGTTCTTC. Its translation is CASSTLAGSSYNEQFF.

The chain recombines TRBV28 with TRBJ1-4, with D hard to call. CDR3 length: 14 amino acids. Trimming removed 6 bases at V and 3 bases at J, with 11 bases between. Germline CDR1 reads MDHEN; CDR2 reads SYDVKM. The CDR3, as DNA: TGTGCCAGCAGCCCCCGACTGGCTAATGAAAAACTGTTTTTT. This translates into CASSPRLANEKLFF.

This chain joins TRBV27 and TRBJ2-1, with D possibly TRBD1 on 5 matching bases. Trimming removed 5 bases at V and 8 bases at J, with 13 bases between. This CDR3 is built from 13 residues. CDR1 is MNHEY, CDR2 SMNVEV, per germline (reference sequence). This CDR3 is CASSRQGSDEQFF. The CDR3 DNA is TGTGCCAGCAGTCGGCAGGGATCTGATGAGCAGTTCTTC.

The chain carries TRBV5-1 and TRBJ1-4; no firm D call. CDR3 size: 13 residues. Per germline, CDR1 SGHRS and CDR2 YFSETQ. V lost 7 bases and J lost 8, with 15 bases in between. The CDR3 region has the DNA TGCGCCAGCCGTGAGTGGGGAGGCGAAAAACTGTTTTTT. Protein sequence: CASREWGGEKLFF.

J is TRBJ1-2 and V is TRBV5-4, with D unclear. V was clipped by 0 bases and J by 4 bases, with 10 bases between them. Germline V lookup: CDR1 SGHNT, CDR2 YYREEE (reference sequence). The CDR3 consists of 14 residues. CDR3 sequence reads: CASSLGEGPYGYTF. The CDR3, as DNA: TGTGCCAGCAGCTTGGGGGAGGGTCCCTATGGCTACACCTTC. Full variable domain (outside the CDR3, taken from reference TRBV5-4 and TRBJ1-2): ETGVTQSPTHLIKTRGQQVTLRCSSQSGHNTVSWYQQALGQGPQFIFQYYREEENGRGNFPPRFSGLQFPNYSSELNVNALELDDSALYLCASSLGEGPYGYTFGSGTRLTVV.

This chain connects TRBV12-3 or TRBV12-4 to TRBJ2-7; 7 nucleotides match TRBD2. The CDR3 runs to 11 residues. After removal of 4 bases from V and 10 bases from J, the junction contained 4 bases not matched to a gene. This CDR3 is CASSSGGFQYF. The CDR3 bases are TGTGCCAGCAGTTCGGGGGGTTTTCAGTACTTC.

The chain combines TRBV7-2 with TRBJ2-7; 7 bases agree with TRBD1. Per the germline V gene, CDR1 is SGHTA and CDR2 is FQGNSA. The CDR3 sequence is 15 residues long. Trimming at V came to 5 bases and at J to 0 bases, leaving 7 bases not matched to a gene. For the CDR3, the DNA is TGTGCCAGCAGCATTACGACAGGGTCCTCCTACGAGCAGTACTTC. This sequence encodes CASSITTGSSYEQYF.

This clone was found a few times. The CDR3 here is CASSYGGFQNSPLHF. The CDR3, as DNA: TGTGCCAGCAGTTACGGGGGGTTCCAGAATTCACCCCTCCACTTT. The chain combines TRBV6-2 or TRBV6-3 with TRBJ1-6; perhaps TRBD1 as D (5 bases). CDR1 and CDR2 (germline): MNHEY, SVGEGT. Deletions cut 2 bases from V and 7 bases from J, with 12 bases between. The CDR3 length is 15 residues.

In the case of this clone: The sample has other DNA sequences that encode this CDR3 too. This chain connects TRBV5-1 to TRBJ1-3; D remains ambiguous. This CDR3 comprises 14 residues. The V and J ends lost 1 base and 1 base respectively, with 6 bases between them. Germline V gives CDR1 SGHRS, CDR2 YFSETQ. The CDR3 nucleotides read TGCGCCAGCAGCTTGTCGGGGTCTGGAAACACCATATATTTT. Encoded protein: CASSLSGSGNTIYF.

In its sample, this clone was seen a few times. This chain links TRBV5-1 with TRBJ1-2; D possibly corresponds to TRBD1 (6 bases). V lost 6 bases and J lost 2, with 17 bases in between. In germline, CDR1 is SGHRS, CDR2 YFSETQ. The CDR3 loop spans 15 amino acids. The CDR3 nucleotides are TGCGCCAGCACCATCGGGGGGGGCACCAACTATGGCTACACCTTC. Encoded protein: CASTIGGGTNYGYTF.

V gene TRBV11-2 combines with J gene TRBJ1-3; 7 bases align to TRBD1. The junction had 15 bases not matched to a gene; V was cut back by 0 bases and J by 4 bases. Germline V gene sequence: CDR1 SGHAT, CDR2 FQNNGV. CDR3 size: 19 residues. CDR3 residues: CASSLDPPVKGAGGNTIYF. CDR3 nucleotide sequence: TGTGCCAGCAGCTTAGACCCCCCAGTGAAGGGGGCGGGGGGAAACACCATATATTTT. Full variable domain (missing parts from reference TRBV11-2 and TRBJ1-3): EAGVAQSPRYKIIEKRQSVAFWCNPISGHATLYWYQQILGQGPKLLIQFQNNGVVDDSQLPKDRFSAERLKGVDSTLKIQPAKLEDSAVYLCASSLDPPVKGAGGNTIYFGEGSWLTVV.

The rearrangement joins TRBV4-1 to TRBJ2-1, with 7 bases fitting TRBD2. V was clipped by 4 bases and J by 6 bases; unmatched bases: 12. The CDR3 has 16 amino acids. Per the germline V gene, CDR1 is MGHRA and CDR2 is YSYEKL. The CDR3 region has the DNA TGCGCCAGCAGCCGCAACCTAGCGGACGAGACCAATGAGCAGTTCTTC. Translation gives CASSRNLADETNEQFF.

The CDR3 nucleotides read TGCGCCAGCAGCCAAGAGGAAGGGGGCCGAGGCTACACCTTC. This codes for CASSQEEGGRGYTF. The chain combines TRBV4-1 with TRBJ1-2; 7 bases are a match to TRBD1. CDR3 size: 14 residues. V was clipped by 0 bases and J by 8 bases; unmatched bases: 6. Germline CDR1 MGHRA, CDR2 YSYEKL.

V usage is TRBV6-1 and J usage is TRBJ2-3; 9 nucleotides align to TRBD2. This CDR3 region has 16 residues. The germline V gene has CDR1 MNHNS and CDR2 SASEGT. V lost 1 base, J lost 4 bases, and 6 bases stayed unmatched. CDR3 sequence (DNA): TGTGCCAGCAGTGAAGATCAGGGCGGGGGGGCAGATACGCAGTATTTT. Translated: CASSEDQGGGADTQYF.